This TCR beta chain is drawn from a study of blood T cell repertoires in COVID-19. Across the whole study: Samples came from the United States, Italy and Spain, spanning acute and convalescent COVID-19. The cDNA or gDNA used as material had been derived from T cells, B-cell-depleted T cells, or PBMCs.

In the source study's methods: Researchers report that nucleated cell counts were estimated from reference gene primer amplification. Method: immunoSEQ multiplex PCR; TCRdb's copy keeps in-frame clones and lacks some. V, J and clone size are those of that table, while D and trimming were read from the DNA. Among some 160,000 clones listed, more than 65% were seen once. V was pared by 0 bases and J by 5 bases, with 10 bases of the junction left unmatched. The CDR3 extends over 17 amino acids. Per germline, CDR1 SGHDN and CDR2 FVKESK. The chain joins TRBV14 to TRBJ2-3; 8 bases map to TRBD2. The sequence was obtained from an elderly woman with acute or convalescent COVID-19. The sequencing sample was made of peripheral blood. CDR3 protein: CASSQDFGGGLLDTQYF. For the CDR3, the DNA is TGTGCCAGCAGCCAAGATTTCGGGGGGGGCCTTCTAGATACGCAGTATTTT.